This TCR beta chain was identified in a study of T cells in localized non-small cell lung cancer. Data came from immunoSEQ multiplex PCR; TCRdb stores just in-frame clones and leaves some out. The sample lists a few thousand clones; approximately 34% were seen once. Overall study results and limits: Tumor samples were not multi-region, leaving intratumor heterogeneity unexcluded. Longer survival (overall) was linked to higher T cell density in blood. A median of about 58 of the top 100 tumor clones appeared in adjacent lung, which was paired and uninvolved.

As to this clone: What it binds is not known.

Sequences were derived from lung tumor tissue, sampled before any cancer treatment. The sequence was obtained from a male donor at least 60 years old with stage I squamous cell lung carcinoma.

For the CDR3, the DNA is TGTGCCACCAGACAGTCGCAAGAGACCCAGTACTTC. Protein sequence: CATRQSQETQYF. The chain combines TRBV28 with TRBJ2-5, with D tentatively TRBD1 (5 bases). CDR3 size: 12 residues. Trimming took off 10 bases at V and 2 bases at J, with 11 bases between the two ends. Germline CDR1 and CDR2: MDHEN and SYDVKM.